A single sample gave rise to the 32 T cell receptor beta chains below, sequenced in a study of T cell responses to AZD1222 COVID-19 vaccine. Using immunoSEQ multiplex PCR, the repertoire was profiled, and TCRdb retains in-frame clones only, with some absent. This table holds about 160,000 clones, 90% found once. Sequenced here: peripheral blood, sampled on day 0 of AZD1222 vaccination. The receptors originated from an adult in good health.

This chain joins TRBV5-5 and TRBJ2-3; no clear D. The V gene lost 0 bases and the J gene lost 2 bases, with 13 bases spanning the gap. Looked up from germline, CDR1 is SGHKS and CDR2 is YYEKEE (reference sequence). CDR3 length: 16 residues. CDR3 protein: CASSLGSYQNTDTQYF. The CDR3 coding sequence is TGTGCCAGCAGCTTGGGAAGCTACCAGAACACAGATACGCAGTATTTT.

The chain employs TRBV18 and TRBJ2-2, with 9 bases that match TRBD1. The CDR3 loop spans 16 amino acids. The ends lost 4 bases at V and 5 bases at J; junction bases unmatched: 8. Per germline, CDR1 KGHSH and CDR2 LQKENI. In DNA, the CDR3 is TGTGCCAGCTCACAACAGGGGGCGGTTGTGACCGGGGAGCTGTTTTTT. Protein: CASSQQGAVVTGELFF.

The chain combines TRBV5-5 with TRBJ1-1; TRBD1 agrees at 7 bases. The J segment lost 2 bases and the V segment lost 4 bases, leaving 5 bases of the junction unmatched. CDR3 length: 14 residues. The V gene's germline CDR1 is SGHKS and CDR2 YYEKEE (reference sequence). This chain's CDR3 is CASSTGQSNTEAFF. CDR3 in DNA: TGTGCCAGCAGCACGGGACAGTCTAACACTGAAGCTTTCTTT.

The chain couples TRBV23-1 to TRBJ1-4; TRBD1 is a possible D gene (5 bases). TRBV23-1 is annotated as an ORF whose role is uncertain. Trimming cost V 7 bases and J 5 bases, with 20 bases left between them. This CDR3 has 16 residues. The CDR3 sequence is CASNYGGGHRNEKLFF. CDR3 in DNA: TGCGCCAGCAATTATGGGGGGGGTCACCGAAATGAAAAACTGTTTTTT.

This clone was counted a few times. V is TRBV14 and J is TRBJ1-1, with D hard to call. CDR1 SGHDN and CDR2 FVKESK come from the germline V gene. Trimming removed 5 bases at V and 1 base at J, with 11 bases between. This CDR3 has 14 amino acids. The CDR3 spells CASSDPYKNTEAFF. DNA for the CDR3: TGTGCCAGCAGCGACCCCTACAAGAACACTGAAGCTTTCTTT.

The chain's CDR3 is CASSYGRLADYEQYF. Written as DNA, the CDR3 is TGTGCCAGCAGTTACGGGAGGCTAGCGGACTACGAGCAGTACTTC. This rearrangement joins TRBV6-5 to TRBJ2-7; 7 bases agree with TRBD2. Germline V gene sequence: CDR1 MNHEY, CDR2 SVGAGI. The CDR3 is 15 residues long. J lost 3 bases, V lost 2 bases, and 7 bases had no gene match.

Here the CDR3 DNA reads TGTGCCACCAGTGATCGGGCAGGGTACGGCTACACCTTC. Its protein product is CATSDRAGYGYTF. The genes are TRBV24-1 and TRBJ1-2; D is possibly TRBD1 (5 bases). V gave up 3 bases and J gave up 8 bases, with 12 bases separating them. This CDR3 spans 13 amino acids. Germline CDR1 KGHDR, CDR2 SFDVKD.

The V and J genes are TRBV21-1 and TRBJ1-4; the table's D gene call, TRBD1, was not cross checked with the DNA. TRBV21-1 is tagged as a pseudogene. CDR3 length equals 16 residues. The CDR3 DNA follows: TGTGCCAGCAGCAAAGTAAGGGGAACGACTAATGAAAAACTGTTTTTT. Translated, it gives CASSKVRGTTNEKLFF.

The rearrangement uses TRBV5-4 and TRBJ2-7; 7 bases align to TRBD1. The J segment lost 3 bases and the V segment lost 1 base, leaving 1 base of the junction unmatched. The CDR3 has 13 residues. Germline CDR1 SGHNT, CDR2 YYREEE (reference sequence). The chain's CDR3 is CASSLQGDYEQYF. CDR3 DNA sequence: TGTGCCAGCAGCTTGCAGGGGGACTACGAGCAGTACTTC.

This clone occurred a few times. Its ends do not fully match the called genes, so a read error is possible. The chain couples TRBV7-7 to TRBJ2-4, with 7 bases identical to TRBD2. Germline values: CDR1 SSHAT, CDR2 FNYEAQ (reference sequence). There are 16 residues in the CDR3. The DNA of the CDR3 is TGTGCTAGCAGGCTTGGGAGGGAGTTAGCCAAAAACATTCAGTACTTC. Translation: CASRLGRELAKNIQYF.

This chain connects TRBV7-9 to TRBJ1-4, with D hard to call. Trimming removed 5 bases at V and 5 bases at J, with 12 bases between. Germline V gene sequence: CDR1 SEHNR, CDR2 FQNEAQ (reference sequence). The CDR3 has 14 residues. CDR3 in amino acids: CASSLLGQNEKLFF. The CDR3 DNA sequence: TGTGCCAGCAGCCTCCTGGGCCAAAATGAAAAACTGTTTTTT.

The chain uses TRBV2 and TRBJ1-4, with TRBD1 matching 8 bases. Germline V gene sequence: CDR1 SNHLY, CDR2 FYNNEI. This CDR3 is 14 amino acids long. V dropped 6 bases and J dropped 7; count of bases not matched to a gene: 7. As DNA, the CDR3 is TGTGCCAGCAGAGCCCAGGGGGCGAGTGAAAAACTGTTTTTT. This gives the protein CASRAQGASEKLFF.

The chain is built from TRBV14 and TRBJ2-7, with 7 bases matching TRBD2. V lost 1 base, J lost 5 bases, and 8 bases stayed unmatched. The germline V gene has CDR1 SGHDN and CDR2 FVKESK. The CDR3 runs 15 residues. CDR3 sequence: CASSQALGRVHEQYF. CDR3 DNA: TGTGCCAGCAGCCAAGCACTAGGGAGGGTGCACGAGCAGTACTTC.

The V call is TRBV13, the J call TRBJ2-2; 7 bases fit TRBD1. V trimming: 5 bases; J trimming: 6 bases; junction bases outside the gene matches: 9. The CDR3 is 15 residues long. Germline CDR1 PRHDT, CDR2 FYEKMQ (reference sequence). CDR3 sequence (DNA): TGTGCCAGCAGCCCACAAGGGACAGTAGCCGGGGAGCTGTTTTTT. It codes for CASSPQGTVAGELFF. Looking up the rest from reference TRBV13 and TRBJ2-2 gives the full variable domain: AAGVIQSPRHLIKEKRETATLKCYPIPRHDTVYWYQQGPGQDPQFLISFYEKMQSDKGSIPDRFSAQQFSDYHSELNMSSLELGDSALYFCASSPQGTVAGELFFGEGSRLTVL.

The chain has TRBV20-1 and TRBJ1-5, with no clear D. CDR3 length: 11 amino acids. V was shortened by 5 bases and J by 4 bases, with 6 bases between the two germline ends. CDR1 is DFQATT, CDR2 SNEGSKA, per germline (reference sequence). The CDR3 protein is CSAAINQPQHF. The CDR3 DNA sequence: TGCAGTGCTGCCATTAATCAGCCCCAGCATTTT.

V is TRBV19 and J is TRBJ1-1; 9 bases fit TRBD1. Germline CDR1 is LNHDA and CDR2 is SQIVND (reference sequence). V was pared by 8 bases and J by 12 bases, with 16 bases of the junction left unmatched. CDR3 length: 14 residues. Written as DNA, the CDR3 is TGTGCCAGTCAAAGGGACAGGGACCGGGGATTGACTTTCTTT. Amino acid sequence: CASQRDRDRGLTFF.

The V call is TRBV28, the J call TRBJ1-5; TRBD1 matches 9 bases. Germline CDR1 is MDHEN and CDR2 is SYDVKM. This CDR3 spans 15 amino acids. With 4 bases clipped from V and 6 bases from J, the junction kept 7 bases outside the gene matches. The CDR3 DNA follows: TGTGCCAGCAGTTCACGGACAGGGGAGAGTCAGCCCCAGCATTTT. This encodes CASSSRTGESQPQHF.

This chain connects TRBV11-3 to TRBJ1-1; D is possibly TRBD1 (5 bases). Germline-derived CDR1 and CDR2 are SGHNT and YENEEA. The CDR3 totals 15 residues. V lost 1 base to trimming and J lost 2 bases, with 11 bases between them. CDR3 sequence: CASSLGGELNTEAFF. In DNA, the CDR3 is TGTGCCAGCAGCTTAGGGGGGGAATTAAACACTGAAGCTTTCTTT.

The V gene is TRBV30, the J gene TRBJ2-5, with a tentative D call TRBD2 (5 bases). The CDR3 runs 12 residues. V was shortened by 5 bases and J by 4 bases, with 11 bases between the two germline ends. The V gene's germline CDR1 is GTSNPN and CDR2 SVGIG (reference sequence). Here the CDR3 reads CAWDPGGETQYF. CDR3 coding DNA: TGTGCCTGGGACCCCGGAGGAGAGACCCAGTACTTC.

The rearrangement links TRBV7-9 to TRBJ2-6; D gene unclear. This CDR3 comprises 12 residues. The germline V gene encodes CDR1 SEHNR and CDR2 FQNEAQ (reference sequence). The V end lost 3 bases, the J end lost 4 bases, and 1 base lay between the germline ends. For the CDR3, the DNA is TGTGCCAGCAGCTTCGGGGCCAACGTCCTGACTTTC. It codes for CASSFGANVLTF.

The V and J genes are TRBV5-1 and TRBJ1-2; D is unclear. The CDR3 is 14 amino acids. V gave up 0 bases and J gave up 1 base, with 7 bases separating them. The germline V gene has CDR1 SGHRS and CDR2 YFSETQ. The CDR3 bases are TGCGCCAGCAGCTTGGAGGCAGATAACTATGGCTACACCTTC. Protein sequence: CASSLEADNYGYTF.

This clone was found once. Germline and junction disagree at one end, which may indicate a read error. The same CDR3 also results from other DNA sequences found in this sample. V usage is TRBV4-1 and J usage is TRBJ1-1; D ambiguous. Germline CDR1 is MGHRA and CDR2 is YSYEKL. This CDR3 is 13 amino acids long. The CDR3 bases are TGCGCCAGCAGCCGGGAATATTCTCCTGAAGCTTTTTTT. Protein product: CASSREYSPEAFF.

This clone showed up just once. The J gene is TRBJ2-7, the V gene TRBV28; D gene unclear. V gave up 3 bases and J gave up 3 bases, with 9 bases separating them. CDR3 length: 13 residues. Germline CDR1 and CDR2: MDHEN and SYDVKM. CDR3 DNA sequence: TGTGCCAGCAGTTTGGGTCAGAGCTACGAGCAGTACTTC. Encoded protein: CASSLGQSYEQYF.

The chain carries TRBV7-9 and TRBJ1-2; 8 positions match TRBD1. The germline gives CDR1 SEHNR, CDR2 FQNEAQ (reference sequence). V was clipped by 5 bases and J by 8 bases; unmatched bases: 7. This CDR3 has 13 amino acids. CDR3 region: CASSPTGARGYTF. Written as DNA, the CDR3 is TGTGCCAGCAGCCCGACAGGGGCTAGGGGCTACACCTTC.

The chain recombines TRBV7-2 with TRBJ1-5; TRBD1 aligns across 7 bases. Per germline, CDR1 SGHTA and CDR2 FQGNSA. The CDR3 length is 15 residues. V lost 1 base to trimming and J lost 6 bases; unmatched junction nucleotides: 6. The CDR3 bases are TGTGCCAGCAGCTTAGACCACAGGGACAGTCAGCCCCAGCATTTT. Protein product: CASSLDHRDSQPQHF.

In nucleotides, the CDR3 is TGTGCCAGCGATCTGGGGGCGTTAGCTAACTATGGCTACACCTTC. Translation gives CASDLGALANYGYTF. V gene TRBV6-5 combines with J gene TRBJ1-2, with D perhaps TRBD1 (6 bases). This CDR3 contains 15 residues. V lost 8 bases to trimming and J lost 0 bases, with 16 bases between them. Looked up from germline, CDR1 is MNHEY and CDR2 is SVGAGI.

The chain employs TRBV28 and TRBJ2-4, with D unclear. Germline values: CDR1 MDHEN, CDR2 SYDVKM. This CDR3 comprises 14 residues. V lost 5 bases to trimming and J lost 2 bases, with 10 bases between them. The CDR3 sequence is CASSRLAPKNIQYF. For the CDR3, the DNA is TGTGCCAGCAGTCGGTTGGCACCCAAAAACATTCAGTACTTC.

The chain links TRBV3-1 (or the pseudogene TRBV3-2) to TRBJ2-3; 7 bases agree with TRBD2. The V segment lost 1 base and the J segment 11 bases; nucleotides outside the gene matches: 6. Germline V gene sequence: CDR1 LGHDT, CDR2 YNNKEL (reference sequence). The CDR3 runs to 13 residues. DNA of the CDR3: TGTGCCAGCAGCCAAGCCTTGGGGGAGGGGCAGTATTTT. Its translation is CASSQALGEGQYF.

The sample holds one count of this clone. CDR3 sequence (DNA): TGTGCCAGCAGCCAAGGGGCCAGGGGACCCCTCCACTTT. This codes for CASSQGARGPLHF. This chain connects TRBV14 to TRBJ1-6, with D possibly TRBD1 on 6 matching bases. V was pared by 1 base and J by 12 bases, with 10 bases between. The length of the CDR3 is 13 residues. CDR1 SGHDN and CDR2 FVKESK come from the germline V gene.

This clone was counted once. The chain carries TRBV30 and TRBJ2-3; 7 nucleotides match TRBD1. CDR1 is GTSNPN and CDR2 is SVGIG in the germline V gene (reference sequence). J gave up 8 bases and V 0 bases, and 11 bases lay outside the gene matches. The CDR3 has 15 residues. The CDR3 sequence is CAWSVRAGGRGTQYF. The CDR3 coding sequence is TGTGCCTGGAGTGTACGGGCAGGGGGAAGGGGTACGCAGTATTTT.

The chain has TRBV27 and TRBJ2-7, with 9 nucleotides matching TRBD1. CDR1 and CDR2 from the germline V gene are MNHEY and SMNVEV (reference sequence). The CDR3 extends over 16 amino acids. The junction had 11 bases not matched to a gene; V was cut back by 4 bases and J by 4 bases. CDR3 nucleotides: TGTGCCAGCAGTTCGGGGTACAGGGGGCGCAGGTACGAGCAGTACTTC. Translation gives CASSSGYRGRRYEQYF.

This chain links TRBV10-3 with TRBJ1-1, with no clear D. V was cut by 3 bases and J by 1 base, with 9 bases left in between. There are 14 residues in the CDR3. The germline gives CDR1 ENHRY, CDR2 SYGVKD. CDR3 amino acids: CAISDHGKNTEAFF. CDR3 coding DNA: TGTGCCATCAGTGATCACGGGAAGAACACTGAAGCTTTCTTT.